This T cell receptor (beta chain) was identified in a study of identical twins' blood T cells. Study-wide points: V gene usage reportedly matched far better within twin pairs than unrelated donors. Shared CDR3 clonotype counts between two donors mainly tracked the product of their cloneset sizes, twins included.

TCRdb reprocessed the 5' RACE reads via MiXCR and lists one record per CDR3 protein. The sample consists of hundreds of thousands of distinct CDR3 sequences, 28% of them appearing once. The CDR3 is made up of 15 amino acids. Germline CDR1 reads SQVTM; CDR2 reads ANQGSEA. V was trimmed by 4 bases and J by 3 bases, leaving 18 bases between them. This clonotype was detected a few times. What it binds is unknown. V and J are TRBV29-1 and TRBJ1-2; perhaps TRBD1 as D (5 bases). Specimen: PBMCs. This sequence was found in a woman aged 18-49 years in good health. The CDR3 loop is CSVVFGAGSYYGYTF. The CDR3, as DNA: TGCAGCGTTGTATTCGGGGCAGGATCCTACTATGGCTACACCTTC.